This is a list of T cell receptor beta chains from one sample in a study of molecular identifiers for immune sequencing clone quantification. TCRdb independently ran MiXCR on the PCR reads; one entry per CDR3 protein. The table includes 350,000 or so distinct CDR3 sequences, around 21% detected once. Sequencing was carried out using naive CD8+ T cells from blood, with Jurkat cell RNA spiked in. Receptors originate from a human donor in good health. Some libraries in this study had Jurkat cell RNA spiked in. The CDR3 runs from the conserved cysteine through the conserved F or W. Fields, in order: clone size, D gene, J gene, V gene, CDR3 protein, CDR3 DNA. A D gene is named only where the DNA matches it firmly. A clone size is listed for some rows: how often the clone was seen (once, few, many), or a class if it is expanded.

size: few
D: -
J: TRBJ2-3
V: TRBV28
CDR3: CASMVELTDTQYF
DNA: TGTGCCAGCATGGTAGAGCTGACAGATACGCAGTATTTT

size: -
D: TRBD2
J: TRBJ2-3
V: TRBV13
CDR3: CASSSRLADNTDTQYF
DNA: TGTGCCAGCAGCTCAAGACTAGCGGATAACACAGATACGCAGTATTTT

size: -
D: -
J: TRBJ1-1
V: TRBV14
CDR3: CASSQVGGFTEVFF
DNA: TGTGCCAGCAGCCAAGTGGGGGGTTTCACTGAAGTTTTCTTT

size: many
D: TRBD1
J: TRBJ2-2
V: TRBV29-1
CDR3: CSVDDRGSTGELFF
DNA: TGCAGCGTAGATGACAGGGGAAGCACCGGGGAGCTGTTTTTT

size: many
D: -
J: TRBJ2-3
V: TRBV7-9
CDR3: CASSLAITDTQYF
DNA: TGTGCCAGCAGCTTAGCTATCACAGATACGCAGTATTTT

size: many
D: -
J: TRBJ2-1
V: TRBV7-2
CDR3: CASSFVDNEQFF
DNA: TGTGCCAGCAGCTTTGTAGACAATGAGCAGTTCTTC

size: -
D: -
J: TRBJ2-7
V: TRBV4-1
CDR3: CASSTGTLMNEQYF
DNA: TGCGCCAGCAGCACCGGGACCCTTATGAACGAGCAGTACTTC

size: many
D: TRBD2
J: TRBJ2-1
V: TRBV4-3
CDR3: CASSQDRAGGAHNEQFF
DNA: TGCGCCAGCAGCCAAGATCGGGCGGGGGGTGCCCACAATGAGCAGTTCTTC

size: -
D: -
J: TRBJ1-4
V: TRBV4-1
CDR3: CASSQGLGAVNEKLFF
DNA: TGCGCCAGCAGCCAAGGTCTGGGGGCGGTTAATGAAAAACTGTTTTTT

size: -
D: TRBD1
J: TRBJ1-1
V: TRBV6-1
CDR3: CTSSVDRGRGGTEAFF
DNA: TGTACCAGCAGTGTTGACAGGGGTCGGGGTGGCACTGAAGCTTTCTTT

size: many
D: -
J: TRBJ2-1
V: TRBV9
CDR3: CASSVPSYGREQFF
DNA: TGTGCCAGCAGCGTGCCCTCCTATGGGCGTGAGCAGTTCTTC

size: few
D: TRBD1
J: TRBJ1-5
V: TRBV28
CDR3: CASSLPDRGVAQPQHF
DNA: TGTGCCAGCAGTTTACCCGACAGGGGAGTTGCTCAGCCCCAGCATTTT

size: few
D: TRBD1
J: TRBJ2-7
V: TRBV4-1
CDR3: CASSHDRGSYEQYF
DNA: TGCGCCAGCAGCCACGACAGGGGATCCTACGAGCAGTACTTC

size: many
D: TRBD2
J: TRBJ2-1
V: TRBV4-3
CDR3: CASSLSGGALDEQFF
DNA: TGCGCCAGCAGCCTTAGCGGGGGGGCCTTGGATGAGCAGTTCTTC

size: -
D: TRBD1
J: TRBJ1-1
V: TRBV7-9
CDR3: CASSLRTGSTEAFF
DNA: TGTGCCAGCAGCTTACGGACAGGGAGTACTGAAGCTTTCTTT

size: few
D: -
J: TRBJ2-5
V: TRBV11-2
CDR3: CASSPLVWNQETQYF
DNA: TGTGCCAGCAGCCCGTTAGTATGGAATCAAGAGACCCAGTACTTC

size: few
D: TRBD1
J: TRBJ2-1
V: TRBV29-1
CDR3: CSVEQGRHSYNEQFF
DNA: TGCAGCGTAGAACAGGGGCGTCACTCCTACAATGAGCAGTTCTTC

size: many
D: -
J: TRBJ2-4
V: TRBV11-2
CDR3: CASSLDVRAYIQYF
DNA: TGTGCCAGCAGCTTAGACGTGCGAGCTTACATTCAGTACTTC

size: -
D: -
J: TRBJ2-3
V: TRBV7-9
CDR3: CASDLAGRANTQYF
DNA: TGTGCCAGCGATTTGGCGGGACGTGCAAATACGCAGTATTTT

size: many
D: TRBD2
J: TRBJ2-4
V: TRBV20-1
CDR3: CSARGLAGKNIQYF
DNA: TGCAGTGCTAGAGGGCTAGCGGGGAAAAACATTCAGTACTTC

size: few
D: -
J: TRBJ2-7
V: TRBV6-2/TRBV6-3
CDR3: CASSTQVGGYEQYF
DNA: TGTGCCAGCAGTACCCAGGTCGGGGGTTACGAGCAGTACTTC

size: few
D: -
J: TRBJ1-5
V: TRBV19
CDR3: CASSIVGRNQPQHF
DNA: TGTGCCAGTAGTATCGTGGGTCGCAATCAGCCCCAGCATTTT

size: many
D: TRBD1
J: TRBJ1-2
V: TRBV4-1
CDR3: CASSQDQTGDYGYTF
DNA: TGCGCCAGCAGCCAAGACCAGACAGGGGACTATGGCTACACCTTC

size: many
D: -
J: TRBJ2-3
V: TRBV7-9
CDR3: CASSLGWGSTDTQYF
DNA: TGTGCCAGCAGCTTAGGATGGGGCAGCACAGATACGCAGTATTTT

size: many
D: -
J: TRBJ2-7
V: TRBV5-1
CDR3: CASSYEGAYEQYF
DNA: TGCGCCAGCAGTTATGAGGGGGCCTACGAGCAGTACTTC

size: many
D: -
J: TRBJ1-6
V: TRBV2
CDR3: CASRGEYNSPLHF
DNA: TGTGCCAGCAGAGGAGAATATAATTCACCCCTCCACTTT

size: many
D: TRBD1
J: TRBJ2-7
V: TRBV4-1
CDR3: CASSQAGQPYEQYF
DNA: TGCGCCAGCAGCCAAGCGGGACAGCCCTACGAGCAGTACTTC

size: -
D: -
J: TRBJ2-3
V: TRBV9
CDR3: CASSVVGNTDTQYF
DNA: TGTGCCAGCAGCGTAGTAGGGAACACAGATACGCAGTATTTT

size: few
D: -
J: TRBJ1-1
V: TRBV19
CDR3: CAGSSLRLTEAFF
DNA: TGTGCCGGTAGTTCCCTTCGACTGACTGAAGCTTTCTTT

size: -
D: -
J: TRBJ1-1
V: TRBV27
CDR3: CASSERVETEAFF
DNA: TGTGCCAGCAGTGAGAGAGTTGAAACTGAAGCTTTCTTT

size: few
D: -
J: TRBJ1-6
V: TRBV12-3/TRBV12-4
CDR3: CASRMGNSPLHF
DNA: TGTGCCAGCAGGATGGGAAATTCACCCCTCCACTTT

size: many
D: TRBD2
J: TRBJ2-3
V: TRBV7-2
CDR3: CASSLNEQRDSTDTQYF
DNA: TGTGCCAGCAGCTTAAATGAGCAGCGGGACAGCACAGATACGCAGTATTTT

size: few
D: -
J: TRBJ2-5
V: TRBV11-2
CDR3: CASSFGHNQETQYF
DNA: TGTGCCAGCAGCTTTGGGCACAACCAAGAGACCCAGTACTTC

size: few
D: -
J: TRBJ1-1
V: TRBV4-3
CDR3: CASSQEAGRWSANTEAFF
DNA: TGCGCCAGCAGCCAAGAGGCAGGCAGATGGTCGGCGAATACTGAAGCTTTCTTT

size: many
D: -
J: TRBJ2-7
V: TRBV6-5
CDR3: CATGGQVYSYEQYF
DNA: TGTGCCACGGGGGGACAGGTTTACTCCTACGAGCAGTACTTC

size: many
D: -
J: TRBJ1-5
V: TRBV15
CDR3: CATSRVGEGSNQPQHF
DNA: TGTGCCACCAGCAGAGTGGGGGAGGGAAGCAATCAGCCCCAGCATTTT

size: many
D: TRBD1
J: TRBJ1-5
V: TRBV19
CDR3: CASTIGDRGNQPQHF
DNA: TGTGCCAGTACCATCGGGGACAGGGGGAATCAGCCCCAGCATTTT

size: many
D: -
J: TRBJ2-3
V: TRBV7-9
CDR3: CASSRPLGDTDTQYF
DNA: TGTGCCAGCAGTCGCCCCCTCGGGGACACAGATACGCAGTATTTT

size: -
D: -
J: TRBJ2-6
V: TRBV5-8
CDR3: CASSQGRGPGANVLTF
DNA: TGTGCCAGCAGCCAAGGACGGGGCCCTGGGGCCAACGTCCTGACTTTC

size: many
D: TRBD1
J: TRBJ2-3
V: TRBV7-9
CDR3: CASSQGGTDTQYF
DNA: TGTGCCAGCAGCCAGGGGGGCACAGATACGCAGTATTTT

size: many
D: -
J: TRBJ2-7
V: TRBV28
CDR3: CASTTGRTEAYEQYF
DNA: TGTGCCAGCACCACCGGAAGGACAGAAGCCTACGAGCAGTACTTC

size: many
D: TRBD1
J: TRBJ2-5
V: TRBV6-6
CDR3: CASSYGQGPRERQETQYF
DNA: TGTGCCAGCAGTTATGGACAGGGGCCCCGAGAGAGACAAGAGACCCAGTACTTC

size: many
D: -
J: TRBJ1-1
V: TRBV7-9
CDR3: CASSLPEGPRAAEAFF
DNA: TGTGCCAGCAGCTTACCCGAAGGGCCACGGGCCGCTGAAGCTTTCTTT

size: many
D: -
J: TRBJ2-3
V: TRBV11-2
CDR3: CASSLRTVTYTQYF
DNA: TGTGCCAGCAGCCTTCGGACAGTAACATATACGCAGTATTTT

size: -
D: -
J: TRBJ2-7
V: TRBV19
CDR3: CASSINGRGYEQYF
DNA: TGTGCCAGTAGTATAAATGGGCGGGGATACGAGCAGTACTTC

size: many
D: -
J: TRBJ2-3
V: TRBV5-6
CDR3: CASSAGQQISSTDTQYF
DNA: TGTGCCAGCAGCGCGGGACAACAGATCTCTAGCACAGATACGCAGTATTTT

size: many
D: -
J: TRBJ2-5
V: TRBV13
CDR3: CASSLLGERRQETQYF
DNA: TGTGCCAGCAGCTTATTGGGGGAGAGGCGGCAAGAGACCCAGTACTTC

size: -
D: -
J: TRBJ1-5
V: TRBV27
CDR3: CASPKGSLQPQHF
DNA: TGTGCCAGCCCCAAGGGATCCCTCCAGCCCCAGCATTTT

size: few
D: TRBD1
J: TRBJ1-2
V: TRBV6-2/TRBV6-3
CDR3: CASSSPGQGFYGYTF
DNA: TGTGCCAGCAGTTCCCCGGGACAGGGATTCTATGGCTACACCTTC

size: -
D: -
J: TRBJ1-1
V: TRBV5-1
CDR3: CASSLSRGGVTDTEASF
DNA: TGCGCCAGCAGCTTGTCAAGGGGAGGGGTAACGGACACTGAAGCTTCCTTT

size: many
D: TRBD1
J: TRBJ2-7
V: TRBV4-1
CDR3: CASTQGQGPYEQYF
DNA: TGCGCCAGCACCCAAGGACAGGGCCCCTACGAGCAGTACTTC